In this sample, the clone carrying this T cell receptor (beta chain) turned up once. TCRdb's table, derived via immunoSEQ multiplex PCR, lists solely in-frame clones and lacks some. Found here are 350 to 500 clones, approximately 91% of them singletons; the top ten hold around 15%. The data stem from a study of T cells and Merkel cell carcinoma outcomes. This CDR3 spans 13 amino acids. CDR1 is GTSNPN and CDR2 is SVGIG in the germline V gene (reference sequence). V dropped 4 bases and J dropped 7 bases, with 11 bases sitting between them. The sequencing input was tumor tissue from Merkel cell carcinoma. The rearrangement uses TRBV30 and TRBJ1-6; D might be TRBD1 (6 bases). The receptor was derived from a human donor with Merkel cell carcinoma. The CDR3 loop reads CAWKTGPNSPLHF. The CDR3 DNA reads as TGTGCCTGGAAGACAGGCCCAAATTCACCCCTCCACTTT.